This T cell receptor (beta chain) was identified in a study of cytomegalovirus exposure and HLA in healthy donors. This table comes from immunoSEQ multiplex PCR, and its TCRdb copy is limited to in-frame clones, with some not included. The sample carries roughly 60,000 clones, around 95% recorded once. This CDR3 is built from 12 residues. Germline V lookup: CDR1 SSHAT, CDR2 FNYEAQ (reference sequence). The study drew the donors from its roughly 130-subject validation cohort, separate from the roughly 670-subject first cohort. With respect to this clone: As yet, its antigen is unknown. At one boundary the junction diverges from the germline segment, which might be a read error.

Findings and caveats of the study: According to the study, roughly 160 TCR beta chains were cytomegalovirus-associated. A later analysis found first-cohort TCR clusters tended to co-occur in the 90 to 150 validation repertoires.

The sequenced sample was PBMCs. The clonotype originates from a woman aged 18-29 years in good health and CMV-seropositive. The chain joins TRBV7-7 to TRBJ2-3; D not resolved. The CDR3 region has the DNA TGTGCTAGCATCCCCCCGCGGAATACGCAGTATTTT. Translation: CASIPPRNTQYF.